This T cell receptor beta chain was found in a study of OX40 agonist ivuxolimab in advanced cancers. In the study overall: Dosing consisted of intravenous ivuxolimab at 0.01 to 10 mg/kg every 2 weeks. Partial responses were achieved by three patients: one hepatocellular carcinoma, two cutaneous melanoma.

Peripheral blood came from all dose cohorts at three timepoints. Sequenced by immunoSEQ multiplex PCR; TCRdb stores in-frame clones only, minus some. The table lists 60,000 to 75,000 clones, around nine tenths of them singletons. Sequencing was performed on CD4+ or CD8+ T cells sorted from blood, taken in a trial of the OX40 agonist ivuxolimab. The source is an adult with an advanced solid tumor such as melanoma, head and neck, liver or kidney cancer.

The CDR3 coding sequence is TGCGCCAGCAGCCTTCAGCCGGGGGTAAGCAATCAGCCCCAGCATTTT. This translates into CASSLQPGVSNQPQHF. The genes are TRBV4-1 and TRBJ1-5; D is perhaps TRBD1 (5 bases). This CDR3 is built from 16 residues. Deletions cut 4 bases from V and 1 base from J, with 14 bases between. Germline assignment: CDR1 MGHRA and CDR2 YSYEKL.